The clone carrying this T cell receptor (beta chain) was seen at least ten times. Its antigen is not identified. The DNA is omitted, as the CDR3 cannot be located on it reliably, and the CDR3 follows TCRdb's listing. This entry comes from a study of T cells after yellow fever vaccination. Study-wide results and caveats: Abundant clonotypes from the bulk population could have been carried over as contaminants into FACS-sorted repertoires. The booster response re-showed most primary clones: about 96% CD4, 88% CD8. Some clonotypes, a small share, were shared between CD4 and CD8 compartments.

A universal primer site and UMIs were added as TCR cDNA was made by 5'RACE template switching. One entry per CDR3 protein, called by TCRdb with MiXCR from the 5' RACE reads. The data show about 320,000 distinct CDR3 sequences, around 11% seen once. The sample in question was CD4+ T cells sorted from PBMCs, obtained 45 days after the yellow fever booster vaccination. The receptor's source is a man aged 18-30 years who received the YFV17D yellow fever vaccine.

CDR3 amino acids: CASSFLETQYF. This sequence joins TRBV7-2 and TRBJ2-5. Counting both end residues, the CDR3 totals 11 amino acids. The germline V gene encodes CDR1 SGHTA and CDR2 FQGNSA.